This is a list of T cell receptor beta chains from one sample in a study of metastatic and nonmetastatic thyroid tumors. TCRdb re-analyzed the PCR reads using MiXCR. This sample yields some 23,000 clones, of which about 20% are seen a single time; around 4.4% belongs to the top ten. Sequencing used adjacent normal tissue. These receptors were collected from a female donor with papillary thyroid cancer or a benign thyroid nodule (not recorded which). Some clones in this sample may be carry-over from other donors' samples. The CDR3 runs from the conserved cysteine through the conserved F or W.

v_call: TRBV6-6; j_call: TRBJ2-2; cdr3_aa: CASSYGQANTGEFFF
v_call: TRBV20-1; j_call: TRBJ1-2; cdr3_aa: CSATLTGAGYGYTF
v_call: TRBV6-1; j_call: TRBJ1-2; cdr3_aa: CASSGRTEVGYTF
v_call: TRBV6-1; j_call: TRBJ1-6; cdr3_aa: CASRIRGQDSPLHF
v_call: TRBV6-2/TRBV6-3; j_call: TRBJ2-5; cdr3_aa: CASSQAGAEENTQYF
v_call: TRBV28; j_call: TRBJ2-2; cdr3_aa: CASSRSGRTGELFF
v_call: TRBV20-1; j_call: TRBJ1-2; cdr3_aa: CSATGIYGYTF
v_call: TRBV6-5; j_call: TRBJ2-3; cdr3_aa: CASSYPTLASTDTQYF
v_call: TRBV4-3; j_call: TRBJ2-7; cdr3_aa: CASSPAVGSSYEQYF
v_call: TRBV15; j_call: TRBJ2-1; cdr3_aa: CAIRTLGGFEGNELFF
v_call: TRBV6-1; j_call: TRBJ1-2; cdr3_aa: CASRQGFNYGYTF
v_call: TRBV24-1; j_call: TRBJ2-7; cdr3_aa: CATRRWGQYEQYF
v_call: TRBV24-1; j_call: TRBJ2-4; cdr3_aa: CATSTGRGKNIQYF
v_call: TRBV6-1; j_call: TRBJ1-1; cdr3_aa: CASSLDGRNTEAFF
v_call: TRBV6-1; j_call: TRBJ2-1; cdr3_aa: CASSDSVQNPTYNEQFF
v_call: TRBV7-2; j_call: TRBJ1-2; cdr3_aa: CVSSYGQRNYGYTF
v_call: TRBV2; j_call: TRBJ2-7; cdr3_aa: CASSWGAGDEQYF
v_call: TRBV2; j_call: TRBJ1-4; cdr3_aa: CASSETGTANEKLFF
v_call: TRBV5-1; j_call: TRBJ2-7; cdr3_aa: CASSLAPSSNEQYF
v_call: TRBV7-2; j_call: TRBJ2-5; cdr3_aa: CASSLAPRGTQYF
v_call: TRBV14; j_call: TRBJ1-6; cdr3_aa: CASSLFWNSPLHF
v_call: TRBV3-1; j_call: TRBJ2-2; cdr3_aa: CASSQGTGANTGELFF
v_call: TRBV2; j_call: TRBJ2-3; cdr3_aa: CASSESGSSTDTQYF
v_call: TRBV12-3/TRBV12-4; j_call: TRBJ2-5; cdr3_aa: CASGERDQETQYF
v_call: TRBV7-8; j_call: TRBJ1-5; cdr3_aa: CTSSLVQTNQPQHF
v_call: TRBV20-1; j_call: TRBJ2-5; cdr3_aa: CSARSTTGRAETQYF
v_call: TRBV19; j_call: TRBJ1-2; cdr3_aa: CASRLQGAVLGYTF
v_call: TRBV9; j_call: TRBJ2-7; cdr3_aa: CASSVAPGQGKYEQYF
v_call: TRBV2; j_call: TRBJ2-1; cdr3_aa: CASSPDERGRDEQFF
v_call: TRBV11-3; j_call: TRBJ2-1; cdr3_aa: CASSLNNEQFF
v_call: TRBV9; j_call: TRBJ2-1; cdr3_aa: CASSSPGLGIREQFF
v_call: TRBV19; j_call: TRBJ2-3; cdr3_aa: CASSDGTSSADTQYF
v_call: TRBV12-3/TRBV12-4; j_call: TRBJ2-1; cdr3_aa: CAISPMHEQFF
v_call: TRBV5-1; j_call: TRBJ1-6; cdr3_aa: CASSLESRGSSYNSPLHF
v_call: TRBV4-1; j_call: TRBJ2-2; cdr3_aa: CASSRKTVDTVNTWELFF
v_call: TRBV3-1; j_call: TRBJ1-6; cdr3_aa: CASIQWALSPLHF
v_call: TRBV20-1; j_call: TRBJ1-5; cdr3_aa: CSAKQGIQPQHF
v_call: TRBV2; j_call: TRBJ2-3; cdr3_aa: CASSKDRGRDTQYF
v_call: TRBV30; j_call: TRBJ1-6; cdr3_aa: CAWRSRQGLLNSPLHF
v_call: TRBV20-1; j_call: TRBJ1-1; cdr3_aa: CSAISGRTEAFF
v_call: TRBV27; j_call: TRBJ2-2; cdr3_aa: CASSLYRGAGDLFF
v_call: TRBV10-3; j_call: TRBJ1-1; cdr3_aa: CATRWALNTEAFF
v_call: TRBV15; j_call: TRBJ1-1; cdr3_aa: CATSPGAVGRNTEAFF